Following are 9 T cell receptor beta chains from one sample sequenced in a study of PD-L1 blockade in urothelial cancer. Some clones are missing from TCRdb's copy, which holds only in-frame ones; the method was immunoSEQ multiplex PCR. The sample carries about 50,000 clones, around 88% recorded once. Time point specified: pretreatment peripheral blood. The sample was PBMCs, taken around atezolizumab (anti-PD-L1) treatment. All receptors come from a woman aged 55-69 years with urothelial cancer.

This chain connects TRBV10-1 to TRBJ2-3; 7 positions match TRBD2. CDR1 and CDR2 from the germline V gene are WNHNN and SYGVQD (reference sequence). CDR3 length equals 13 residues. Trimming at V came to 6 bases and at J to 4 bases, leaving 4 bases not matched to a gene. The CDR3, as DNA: TGCGCCAGCAGACCGGGACTATCAGATACGCAGTATTTT. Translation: CASRPGLSDTQYF.

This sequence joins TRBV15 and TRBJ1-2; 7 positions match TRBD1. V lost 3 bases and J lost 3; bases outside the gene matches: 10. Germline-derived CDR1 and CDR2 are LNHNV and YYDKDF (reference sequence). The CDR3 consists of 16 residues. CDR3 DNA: TGTGCCACCAGCAGGGTCGCAGGGGGGAGCCACTATGGCTACACCTTC. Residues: CATSRVAGGSHYGYTF.

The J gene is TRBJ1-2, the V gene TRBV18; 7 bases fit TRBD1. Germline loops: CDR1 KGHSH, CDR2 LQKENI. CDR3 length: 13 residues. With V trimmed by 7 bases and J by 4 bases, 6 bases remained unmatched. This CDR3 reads CASFEGAGYGYTF. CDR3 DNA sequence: TGTGCCAGCTTCGAGGGGGCTGGCTATGGCTACACCTTC.

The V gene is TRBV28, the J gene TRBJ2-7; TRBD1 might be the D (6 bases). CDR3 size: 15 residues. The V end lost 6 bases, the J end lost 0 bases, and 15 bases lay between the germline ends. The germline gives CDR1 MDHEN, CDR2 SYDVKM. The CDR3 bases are TGTGCCAGCAGATCTGGGGGCGGAAGCTCCTACGAGCAGTACTTC. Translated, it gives CASRSGGGSSYEQYF.

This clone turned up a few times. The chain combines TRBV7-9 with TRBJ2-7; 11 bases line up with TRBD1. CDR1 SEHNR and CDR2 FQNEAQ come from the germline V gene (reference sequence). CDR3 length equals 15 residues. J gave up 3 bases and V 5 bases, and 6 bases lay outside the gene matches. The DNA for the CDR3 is TGTGCCAGCAGCCAACCGGGACAGGGGGACTACGAGCAGTACTTC. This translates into CASSQPGQGDYEQYF.

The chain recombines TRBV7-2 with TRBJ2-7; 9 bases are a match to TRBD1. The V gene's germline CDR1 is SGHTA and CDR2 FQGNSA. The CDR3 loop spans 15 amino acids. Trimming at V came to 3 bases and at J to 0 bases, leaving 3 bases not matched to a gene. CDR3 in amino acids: CASSLVQGASYEQYF. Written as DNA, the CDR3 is TGTGCCAGCAGCTTGGTACAGGGGGCCTCCTACGAGCAGTACTTC.

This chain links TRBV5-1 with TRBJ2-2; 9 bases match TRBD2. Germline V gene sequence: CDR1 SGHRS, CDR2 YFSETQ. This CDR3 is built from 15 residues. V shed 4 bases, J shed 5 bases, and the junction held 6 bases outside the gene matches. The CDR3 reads CASSAGLADTGELFF. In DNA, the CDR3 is TGCGCCAGCAGCGCGGGACTAGCTGATACCGGGGAGCTGTTTTTT.

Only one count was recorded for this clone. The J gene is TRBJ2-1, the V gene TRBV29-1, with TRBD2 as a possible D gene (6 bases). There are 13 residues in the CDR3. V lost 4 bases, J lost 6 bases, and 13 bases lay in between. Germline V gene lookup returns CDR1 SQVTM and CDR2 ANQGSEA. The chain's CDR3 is CSVVLNSGNEQFF. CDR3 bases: TGCAGCGTTGTATTGAATAGCGGCAATGAGCAGTTCTTC.

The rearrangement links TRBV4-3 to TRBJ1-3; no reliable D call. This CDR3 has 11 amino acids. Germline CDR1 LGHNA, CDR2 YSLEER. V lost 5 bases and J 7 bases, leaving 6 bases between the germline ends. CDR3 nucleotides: TGCGCCAGCAGCGACGGGAACACCATATATTTT. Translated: CASSDGNTIYF.